This record covers a single T cell receptor (beta chain). Its matching antigen is unknown. The junction does not match germline at one end; this may be a read error. Per sample, extraction of total RNA gave at least 5.5 micrograms in every case. This sample was included in a study of blood T cells in healthy people across ages. Study-level points and caveats: PBMCs that were unsorted prevented a conclusive naive versus antigen-experienced comparison. Diversity figures based on one million T cells were deemed too low. A greater number of naive CD4+ cells and higher diversity distinguished long-lived donors from aged donors.

A second PCR of roughly 7 to 11 cycles used a sample-barcoded 5' primer and a J-beta primer mix. TCRdb recomputed calls from the 5' RACE reads with MiXCR, one row per CDR3 protein. This sample has around 1,500,000 distinct CDR3 sequences; 28% occur once, and the top ten carry approximately 7.7%. There are 14 residues in the CDR3. Germline V lookup: CDR1 SQVTM, CDR2 ANQGSEA. Sequencing was carried out using blood. The TCR sequence derives from a woman aged 25 to 39 in good health. The chain uses TRBV29-1 and TRBJ2-3, with D possibly being TRBD1 (6 bases). CDR3 coding DNA: TGCAGCGTTGATGGACAGATAGGCACAAATACGCAGTATTTT. Its protein is CSVDGQIGTNTQYF.